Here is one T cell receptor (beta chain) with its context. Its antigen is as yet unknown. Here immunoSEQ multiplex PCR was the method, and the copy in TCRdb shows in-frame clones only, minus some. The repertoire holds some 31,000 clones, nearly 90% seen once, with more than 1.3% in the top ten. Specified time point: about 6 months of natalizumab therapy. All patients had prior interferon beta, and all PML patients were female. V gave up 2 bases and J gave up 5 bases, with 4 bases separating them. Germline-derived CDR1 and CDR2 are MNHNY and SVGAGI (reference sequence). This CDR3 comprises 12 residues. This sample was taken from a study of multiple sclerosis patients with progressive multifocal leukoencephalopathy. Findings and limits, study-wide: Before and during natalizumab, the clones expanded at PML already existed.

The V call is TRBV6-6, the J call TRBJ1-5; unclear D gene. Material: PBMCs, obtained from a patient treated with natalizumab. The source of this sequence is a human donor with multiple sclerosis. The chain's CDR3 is CASSYEDQPQHF. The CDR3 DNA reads TGTGCCAGCAGTTACGAAGATCAGCCCCAGCATTTT.